This T cell receptor (beta chain) was identified during a study of control samples from healthy donors and cancer patients. Measured with immunoSEQ multiplex PCR; TCRdb has only the in-frame clones, and not every one. In the table there are 150,000 to 200,000 clones, about 92% of which are singletons. The V gene's germline CDR1 is ENHRY and CDR2 SYGVKD. V dropped 0 bases and J dropped 3 bases, with 9 bases sitting between them. This CDR3 comprises 15 residues. The chain couples TRBV10-3 to TRBJ1-5; no definite D call. This receptor was identified in a man under 40 in good health. Sequenced material: blood. The CDR3, as DNA: TGTGCCATCAGTGAGTCTGGCTTCTCCAATCAGCCCCAGCATTTT. It translates to CAISESGFSNQPQHF.